This T cell receptor (beta chain) was captured by sequencing in a study of blood T cell repertoires in COVID-19. On the study more broadly: In each case, the material was cDNA or gDNA derived from T cells, B-cell-depleted T cells, or PBMCs.

Original data processing: Quantification of nucleated cells was approximated via reference gene primer amplification. Clones were read by immunoSEQ multiplex PCR, and TCRdb kept only the in-frame ones, dropping some. The V and J calls and clone size are taken from that table; D and trimming were inferred from the DNA. Of about 120,000 clones listed, around 82% are singletons. The trim removed 6 bases at V and 2 bases at J, leaving 4 bases unmatched. Germline V gives CDR1 LGHDT, CDR2 YNNKEL (reference sequence). The CDR3 is made up of 14 amino acids. This sequence joins TRBV3-1 (or the pseudogene TRBV3-2) and TRBJ2-7; 10 positions match TRBD2. The sequenced sample consisted of peripheral blood. This sequence originates from a human donor in a cohort sampled during active COVID-19. The CDR3 here is CASSRTSGTYEQYF. In DNA, the CDR3 is TGTGCCAGCAGTCGGACTAGCGGAACCTACGAGCAGTACTTC.